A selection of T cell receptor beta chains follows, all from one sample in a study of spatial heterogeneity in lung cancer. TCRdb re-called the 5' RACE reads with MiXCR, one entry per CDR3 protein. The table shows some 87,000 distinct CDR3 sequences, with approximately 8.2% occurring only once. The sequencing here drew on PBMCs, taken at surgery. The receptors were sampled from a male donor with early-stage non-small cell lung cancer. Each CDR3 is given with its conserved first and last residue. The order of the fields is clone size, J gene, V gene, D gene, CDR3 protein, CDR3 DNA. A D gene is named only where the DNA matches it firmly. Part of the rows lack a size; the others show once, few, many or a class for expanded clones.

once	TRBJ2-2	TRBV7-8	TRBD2	CASTSTGGGSTGELFF	TGTGCCAGCACCTCAACGGGGGGAGGGAGCACCGGGGAGCTGTTTTTT
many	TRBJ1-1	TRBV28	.	CASSLRGTEAFF	TGCGCCAGCAGCTTGAGAGGCACTGAAGCTTTCTTT
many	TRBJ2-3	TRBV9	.	CASSPRVGDDTQYF	TGTGCCAGCAGCCCCCGGGTCGGAGATGATACGCAGTATTTT
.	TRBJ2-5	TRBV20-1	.	CSASSPEETQYF	TGCAGTGCTAGTTCCCCGGAAGAGACCCAGTACTTC
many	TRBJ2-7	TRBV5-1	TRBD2	CASSRGLAGVGGLYEQYF	TGCGCCAGCAGCCGAGGACTAGCGGGAGTTGGGGGCCTCTACGAGCAGTACTTC
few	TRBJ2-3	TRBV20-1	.	CSAIIFGGTTDTQYF	TGCAGTGCCATTATTTTTGGGGGGACCACAGATACGCAGTATTTT
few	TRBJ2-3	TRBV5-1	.	CASSLPRGGAQYF	TGCGCCAGCAGCTTGCCCCGAGGGGGAGCGCAGTATTTT
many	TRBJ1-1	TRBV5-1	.	CASSLGRGGGTEAFF	TGCGCCAGCAGCTTGGGAAGGGGTGGAGGCACTGAAGCTTTCTTT
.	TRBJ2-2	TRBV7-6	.	CASSIRPLEGDTGELFF	TGTGCCAGCAGCATACGACCCCTGGAGGGGGACACCGGGGAGCTGTTTTTT
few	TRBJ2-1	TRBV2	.	CASSVQGNEQFF	TGTGCCAGCAGCGTACAGGGAAATGAGCAGTTCTTC
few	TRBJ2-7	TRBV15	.	CATSRDRQNEQYF	TGTGCCACCAGCAGAGACAGGCAGAACGAGCAGTACTTC
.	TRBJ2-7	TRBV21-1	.	CASSKTGRYF	TGTGCCAGCAGCAAAACAGGGCGGTACTTC
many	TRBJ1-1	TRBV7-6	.	CASSLPGLEAFF	TGTGCCAGCAGCTTACCAGGGCTTGAAGCTTTCTTT
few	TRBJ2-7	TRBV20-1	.	CSAQREGRVTYEQYF	TGCAGTGCCCAAAGAGAGGGCCGGGTAACCTACGAGCAGTACTTC
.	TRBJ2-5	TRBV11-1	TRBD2	CASSFRGEETQYF	TGTGCCAGCAGCTTTCGGGGGGAAGAGACCCAGTACTTC
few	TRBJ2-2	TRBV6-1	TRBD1	CASSVTGAVTGELFF	TGTGCCAGCAGCGTTACAGGGGCCGTCACCGGGGAGCTGTTTTTT
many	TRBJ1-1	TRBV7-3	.	CASSLYGNTEAFF	TGTGCCAGCAGCTTATACGGGAACACTGAAGCTTTCTTT
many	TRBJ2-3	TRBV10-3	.	CAISESSGTDTQYF	TGTGCCATCAGTGAGTCCTCGGGGACAGATACGCAGTATTTT
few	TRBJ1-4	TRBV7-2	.	CASSLVPGAREKLFF	TGTGCCAGCAGCTTAGTTCCTGGAGCACGTGAAAAACTGTTTTTT
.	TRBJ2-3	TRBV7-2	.	CASSLTLLAYF	TGTGCCAGCAGCTTAACGCTCCTGGCGTATTTT
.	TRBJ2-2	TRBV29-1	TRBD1	CSVEADRDGRGELFF	TGCAGCGTTGAAGCAGACAGGGATGGTCGCGGGGAGCTGTTTTTT
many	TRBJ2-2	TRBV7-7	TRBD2	CASSPGTSGSSGELFF	TGTGCCAGCAGCCCCGGGACTAGCGGGAGCTCCGGGGAGCTGTTTTTT
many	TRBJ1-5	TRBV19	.	CASSTPTRTPGGNQPQHF	TGTGCCAGTAGCACCCCCACCCGGACCCCGGGGGGCAATCAGCCCCAGCATTTT
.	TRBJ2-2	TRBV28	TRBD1	CASSTTGTGRTGELFF	TGTGCCAGCAGTACAACCGGGACAGGGAGGACCGGGGAGCTGTTTTTT
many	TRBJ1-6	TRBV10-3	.	CAISGEDYNSPLHF	TGTGCCATCAGTGGGGAGGACTATAATTCACCCCTCCACTTT
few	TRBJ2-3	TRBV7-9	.	CASTPPPVGTDTQYF	TGTGCCAGCACCCCCCCGCCTGTCGGCACAGATACGCAGTATTTT
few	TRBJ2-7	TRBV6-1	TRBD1	CASTKNQGAPYEQYF	TGTGCCAGCACTAAGAACCAGGGGGCACCCTACGAGCAGTACTTC
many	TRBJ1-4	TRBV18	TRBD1	CASSSLGTENEKLFF	TGTGCCAGCTCATCGCTCGGGACAGAGAATGAAAAACTGTTTTTT
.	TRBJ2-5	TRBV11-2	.	CASRPSGTGLFGETQYF	TGTGCCAGCAGACCCTCCGGAACAGGGCTATTCGGGGAGACCCAGTACTTC
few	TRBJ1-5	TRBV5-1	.	CASSLVLDGLQHF	TGCGCCAGCAGCTTGGTGTTAGATGGGCTCCAGCATTTT
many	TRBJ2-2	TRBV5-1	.	CASSATETGELFF	TGCGCCAGCAGCGCCACCGAGACCGGGGAGCTGTTTTTT
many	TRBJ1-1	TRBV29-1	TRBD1	CSVQTGANTEAFF	TGCAGCGTTCAGACAGGGGCAAACACTGAAGCTTTCTTT
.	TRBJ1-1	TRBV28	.	CASSSNGALNTEAFF	TGTGCCAGCAGCTCGAACGGGGCCCTGAACACTGAAGCTTTCTTT
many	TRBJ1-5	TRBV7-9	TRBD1	CASSSGTDSDQPQHF	TGTGCCAGCAGCTCAGGGACAGACAGCGATCAGCCCCAGCATTTT
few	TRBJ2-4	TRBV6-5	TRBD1	CASSYQGVGFQYF	TGTGCCAGCAGTTACCAGGGGGTCGGCTTTCAGTACTTC
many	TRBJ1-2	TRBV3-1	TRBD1	CASSLVTGTGMDGYTF	TGTGCCAGCAGCCTGGTAACCGGGACAGGGATGGATGGCTACACCTTC
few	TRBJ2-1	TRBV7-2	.	CASRPYGGFSYNEQFF	TGTGCCAGCAGGCCATATGGGGGGTTCTCCTACAATGAGCAGTTCTTC
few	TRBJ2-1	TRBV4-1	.	CASSQANRNNEQFF	TGCGCCAGCAGCCAGGCAAACAGGAACAATGAGCAGTTCTTC
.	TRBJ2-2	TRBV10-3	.	CAISDRQQNTGELFF	TGTGCCATCAGTGACAGGCAACAGAACACCGGGGAGCTGTTTTTT
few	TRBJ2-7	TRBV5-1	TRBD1	CASSRSGTGAYEQYF	TGCGCCAGCAGCCGATCTGGGACAGGGGCCTACGAGCAGTACTTC
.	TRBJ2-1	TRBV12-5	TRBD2	CASGPGTSGRYNEQFF	TGTGCTAGTGGCCCCGGGACTAGCGGGAGGTACAATGAGCAGTTCTTC
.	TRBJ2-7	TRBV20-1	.	CSARGDNPSSAEQYF	TGCAGTGCTAGAGGGGACAACCCAAGCAGCGCCGAGCAGTACTTC
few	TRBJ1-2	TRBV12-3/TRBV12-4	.	CASSLYYGYTF	TGTGCCAGCAGTTTATACTATGGCTACACCTTC
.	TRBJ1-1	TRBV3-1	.	CASSSETRGDTEAFF	TGTGCCAGCAGCTCTGAAACAAGGGGGGACACTGAAGCTTTCTTT
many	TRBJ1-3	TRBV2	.	CASSESHPSGNTIYF	TGTGCCAGCAGTGAAAGTCACCCCTCTGGAAACACCATATATTTT
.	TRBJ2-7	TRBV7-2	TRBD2	CASSPVAGYEQYF	TGTGCCAGCAGCCCTGTAGCGGGCTACGAGCAGTACTTC
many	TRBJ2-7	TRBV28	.	CASSSPPVTHEQYF	TGTGCCAGCAGTTCCCCCCCAGTGACGCACGAGCAGTACTTC
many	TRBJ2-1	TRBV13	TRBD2	CASSRSTSGSRYEQFF	TGTGCCAGCAGCCGCTCTACTAGCGGGAGTCGGTATGAGCAGTTCTTC
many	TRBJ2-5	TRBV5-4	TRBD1	CASSLVGQGGKETQYF	TGTGCCAGCAGCTTGGTTGGACAGGGCGGAAAAGAGACCCAGTACTTC
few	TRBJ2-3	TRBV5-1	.	CASRAESSTDTQYF	TGCGCCAGCAGAGCGGAATCAAGCACAGATACGCAGTATTTT
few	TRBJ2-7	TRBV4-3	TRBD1	CASSRGQGGEQYF	TGCGCCAGCAGCCGGGGACAGGGAGGGGAGCAGTACTTC
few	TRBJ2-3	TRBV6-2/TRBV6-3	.	CASSLPGATQYF	TGTGCCAGCAGTCTCCCGGGCGCTACGCAGTATTTT
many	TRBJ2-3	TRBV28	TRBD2	CASSFPPASGRGTDTQYF	TGTGCCAGCAGTTTCCCGCCGGCTAGCGGGAGAGGAACAGATACGCAGTATTTT
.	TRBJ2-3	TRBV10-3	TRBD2	CAISPTGTSGILADTQYF	TGTGCCATCAGTCCCACCGGGACTAGCGGGATTTTGGCAGATACGCAGTATTTT
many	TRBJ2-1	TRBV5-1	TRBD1	CASSLRQGPANEQFF	TGCGCCAGCAGCCTCCGACAGGGGCCTGCGAATGAGCAGTTCTTC
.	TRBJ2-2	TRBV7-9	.	CASSSQVGELFF	TGTGCCAGCAGCTCGCAGGTCGGGGAGCTGTTTTTT